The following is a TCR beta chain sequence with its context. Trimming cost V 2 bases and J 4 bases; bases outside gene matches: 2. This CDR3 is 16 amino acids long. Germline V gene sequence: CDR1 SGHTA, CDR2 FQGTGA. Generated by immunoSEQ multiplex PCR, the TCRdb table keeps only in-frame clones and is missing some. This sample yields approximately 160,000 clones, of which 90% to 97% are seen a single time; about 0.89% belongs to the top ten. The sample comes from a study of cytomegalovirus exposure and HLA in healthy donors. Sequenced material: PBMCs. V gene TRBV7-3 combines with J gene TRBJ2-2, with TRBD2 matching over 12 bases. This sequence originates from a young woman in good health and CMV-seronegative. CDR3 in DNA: TGTGCCAGCAGCTTATCTAGCGGGGGGGCCACCGGGGAGCTGTTTTTT. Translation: CASSLSSGGATGELFF. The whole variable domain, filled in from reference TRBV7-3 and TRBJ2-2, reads GAGVSQTPSNKVTEKGKYVELRCDPISGHTALYWYRQSLGQGPEFLIYFQGTGAADDSGLPNDRFFAVRPEGSVSTLKIQRTERGDSAVYLCASSLSSGGATGELFFGEGSRLTVL.